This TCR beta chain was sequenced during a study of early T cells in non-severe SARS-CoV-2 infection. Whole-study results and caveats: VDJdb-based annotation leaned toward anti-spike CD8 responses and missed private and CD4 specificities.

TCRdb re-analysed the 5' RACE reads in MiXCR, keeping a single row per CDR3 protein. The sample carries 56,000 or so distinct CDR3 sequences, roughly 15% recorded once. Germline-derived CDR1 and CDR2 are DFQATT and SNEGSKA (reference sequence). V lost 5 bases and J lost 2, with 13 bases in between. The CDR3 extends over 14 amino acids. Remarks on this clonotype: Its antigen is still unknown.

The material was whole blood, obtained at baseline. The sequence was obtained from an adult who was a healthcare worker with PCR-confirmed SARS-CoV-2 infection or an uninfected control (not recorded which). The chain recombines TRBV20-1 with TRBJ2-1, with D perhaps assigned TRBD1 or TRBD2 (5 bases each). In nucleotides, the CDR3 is TGCAGTGCTTCGGGACCAACCACCTACAATGAGCAGTTCTTC. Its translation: CSASGPTTYNEQFF.